This entry describes one TCR beta chain. As yet, its antigen is unknown. Each patient relapsed following autologous stem cell transplantation, and prior brentuximab vedotin exposure differed. The method was immunoSEQ multiplex PCR; TCRdb's version includes in-frame clones alone and lacks a portion of them. The sample shows about 76,000 clones, about nine tenths of them seen only once. The source of the sample is a study of PD-1 blockade in classical Hodgkin lymphoma. Across the whole study: Patients had nivolumab dosed at 3 mg/kg, delivered intravenously every 2 weeks.

General observations from the study: Complete responders started with a diversity level that resembled newly diagnosed patients at baseline.

Germline V lookup: CDR1 MNHNY, CDR2 SVGAGI (reference sequence). The CDR3 is 14 amino acids. Trimming cost V 8 bases and J 9 bases, with 20 bases left between them. The sequenced sample was peripheral blood mononuclear cells (PBMCs), obtained at baseline. This TCR was recovered from a human donor with classical Hodgkin lymphoma. V usage is TRBV6-6 and J usage is TRBJ2-1, with D perhaps given as TRBD1 or TRBD2 (6 bases each). CDR3 loop: CASDLRSEGGEQFF. As DNA, the CDR3 is TGTGCCAGCGACCTCCGAAGTGAGGGGGGTGAGCAGTTCTTC.